The sequence of this T cell receptor (beta chain) was determined in a study of shared clonotypes between healthy human individuals. Study results and limitations: Relative to clonotypes present in all four donors, those not shared had lower generation probabilities.

This CDR3 has 12 amino acids. CDR1 is LGHNA, CDR2 YNFKEQ, per germline. The V gene lost 1 base and the J gene lost 6 bases, with 4 bases spanning the gap. In the case of this clone: Its antigen remains unknown. This CDR3 is also generated by other DNA sequences in the sample.

A CD45RA-negative memory subset and a CD45RA+ naive subset were separated from the CD4+ cells. The study ran the assay at deep level. Assay used: immunoSEQ multiplex PCR; TCRdb lists only in-frame clones, some missing. This table has roughly 1,000,000 clones, about four fifths appearing once. The chain links TRBV4-2 to TRBJ2-1; the D is unclear. The sequenced sample was memory CD4+ T cells from PBMCs. This sample's subset: CD45RA-negative fraction. The sequence was obtained from a man between 18 and 29 years old in good health. Some clones in this sample may be carry-over from other donors' samples. CDR3 DNA: TGTGCCAGCAGCCAAGGGGGCAATGAGCAGTTCTTC. Translated, it gives CASSQGGNEQFF.